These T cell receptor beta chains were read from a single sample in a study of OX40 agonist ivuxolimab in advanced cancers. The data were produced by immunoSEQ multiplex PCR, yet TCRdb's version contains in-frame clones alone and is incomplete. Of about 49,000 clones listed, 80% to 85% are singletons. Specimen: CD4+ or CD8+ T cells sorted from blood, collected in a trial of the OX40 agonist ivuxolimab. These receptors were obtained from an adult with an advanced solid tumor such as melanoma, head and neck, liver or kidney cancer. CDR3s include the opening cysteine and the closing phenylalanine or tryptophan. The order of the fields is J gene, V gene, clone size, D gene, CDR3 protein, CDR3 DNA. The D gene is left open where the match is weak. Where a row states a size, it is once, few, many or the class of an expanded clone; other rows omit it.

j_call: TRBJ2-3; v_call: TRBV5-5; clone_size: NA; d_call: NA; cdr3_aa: CASSWWGENTDTQYF; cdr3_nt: TGTGCCAGCAGCTGGTGGGGCGAGAACACAGATACGCAGTATTTT
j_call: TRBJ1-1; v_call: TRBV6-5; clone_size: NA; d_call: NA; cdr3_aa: CASSQHEMNTEAFF; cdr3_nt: TGTGCCAGCAGTCAGCACGAAATGAACACTGAAGCTTTCTTT
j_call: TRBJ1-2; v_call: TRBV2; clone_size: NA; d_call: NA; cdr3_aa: CASSEAGSPGGYTF; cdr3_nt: TGTGCCAGCAGTGAAGCTGGTAGTCCCGGTGGCTACACCTTC
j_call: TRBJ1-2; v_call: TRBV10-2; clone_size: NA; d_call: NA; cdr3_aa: CASSDTNYGYTF; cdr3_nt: TGCGCCAGCAGTGACACCAACTATGGCTACACCTTC
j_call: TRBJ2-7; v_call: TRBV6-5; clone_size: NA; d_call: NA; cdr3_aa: CASSYPGFSYEQYF; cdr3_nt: TGTGCCAGCAGTTACCCCGGGTTTTCCTACGAGCAGTACTTC
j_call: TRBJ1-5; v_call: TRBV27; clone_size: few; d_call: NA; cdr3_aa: CASSLSGYGNQPQHF; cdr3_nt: TGTGCCAGCAGTTTGTCAGGGTATGGCAATCAGCCCCAGCATTTT
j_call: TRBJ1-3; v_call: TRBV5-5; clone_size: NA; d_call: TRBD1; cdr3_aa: CASSLATGGLLGNTIYF; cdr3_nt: TGTGCCAGCAGCTTGGCAACAGGGGGGTTGCTGGGAAACACCATATATTTT
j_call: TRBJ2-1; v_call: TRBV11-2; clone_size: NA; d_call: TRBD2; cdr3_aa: CASSLVKAGEASIDEQFF; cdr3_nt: TGTGCCAGCAGCTTAGTAAAAGCGGGGGAGGCGAGTATCGATGAGCAGTTCTTC
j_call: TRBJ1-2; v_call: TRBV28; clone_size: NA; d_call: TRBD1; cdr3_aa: CASSPRQGANYGYTF; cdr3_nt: TGTGCCAGCAGTCCAAGACAGGGAGCTAACTATGGCTACACCTTC
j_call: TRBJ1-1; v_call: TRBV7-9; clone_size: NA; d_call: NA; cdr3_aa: CASSLGGSTEAFF; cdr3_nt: TGTGCCAGCAGCTTAGGGGGATCCACTGAAGCTTTCTTT
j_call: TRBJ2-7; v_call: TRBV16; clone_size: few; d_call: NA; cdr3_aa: CASSVGQNYEQYF; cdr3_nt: TGTGCCAGCAGCGTCGGACAGAACTACGAGCAGTACTTC
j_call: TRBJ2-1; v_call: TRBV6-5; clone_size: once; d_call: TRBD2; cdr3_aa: CASSLAGGVNEQFF; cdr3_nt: TGTGCCAGCAGCCTAGCGGGAGGGGTCAATGAGCAGTTCTTC
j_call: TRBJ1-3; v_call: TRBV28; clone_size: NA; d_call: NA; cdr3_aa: CASSLVPLAGNTIYF; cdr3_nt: TGTGCCAGCAGTTTGGTCCCCCTGGCGGGAAACACCATATATTTT
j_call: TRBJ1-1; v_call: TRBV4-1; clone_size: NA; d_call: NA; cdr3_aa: CASTRRTGEDTEAFF; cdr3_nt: TGCGCCAGCACCCGTAGAACGGGGGAGGACACTGAAGCTTTCTTT
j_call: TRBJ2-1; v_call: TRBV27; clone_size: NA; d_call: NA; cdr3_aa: CASLPSVARSYNEQFF; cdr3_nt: TGTGCCAGCCTACCTAGCGTGGCGCGGTCCTACAATGAGCAGTTCTTC
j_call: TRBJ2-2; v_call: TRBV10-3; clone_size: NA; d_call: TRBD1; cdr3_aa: CAISETGDTGELFF; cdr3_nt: TGTGCCATCAGTGAGACAGGGGACACCGGGGAGCTGTTTTTT
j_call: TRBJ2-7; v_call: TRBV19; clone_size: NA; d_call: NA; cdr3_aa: CASSIKLAYEQYF; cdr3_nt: TGTGCCAGTAGTATAAAGCTAGCGTACGAGCAGTACTTC
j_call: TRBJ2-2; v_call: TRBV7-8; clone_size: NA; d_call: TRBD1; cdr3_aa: CASSVMRTGFSGELFF; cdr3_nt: TGTGCCAGCAGCGTTATGCGGACAGGGTTCTCCGGGGAGCTGTTTTTT
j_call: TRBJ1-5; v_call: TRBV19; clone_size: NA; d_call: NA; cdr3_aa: CASSIGFISINQPQHF; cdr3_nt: TGTGCCAGTAGTATAGGTTTCATTTCTATCAATCAGCCCCAGCATTTT
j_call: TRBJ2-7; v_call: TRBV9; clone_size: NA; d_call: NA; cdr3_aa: CASSVEGNAYEQYF; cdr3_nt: TGTGCCAGCAGCGTAGAAGGGAATGCCTACGAGCAGTACTTC
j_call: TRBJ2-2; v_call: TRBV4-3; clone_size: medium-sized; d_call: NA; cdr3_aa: CASSQIGSGELFF; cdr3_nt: TGCGCCAGCAGTCAAATAGGGTCCGGGGAGCTGTTTTTT
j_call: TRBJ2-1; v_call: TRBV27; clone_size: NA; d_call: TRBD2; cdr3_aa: CASSLMGGGYNEQFF; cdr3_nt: TGTGCCAGCAGTTTGATGGGGGGGGGTTACAATGAGCAGTTCTTC
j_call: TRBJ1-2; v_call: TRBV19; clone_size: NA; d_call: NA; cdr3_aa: CASSMLLNYGYTF; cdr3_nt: TGTGCCAGTAGTATGTTGTTGAACTATGGCTACACCTTC
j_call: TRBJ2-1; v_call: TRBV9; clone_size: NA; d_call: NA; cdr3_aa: CASSVDGVWDEQFF; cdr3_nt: TGTGCCAGCAGCGTAGACGGGGTCTGGGATGAGCAGTTCTTC
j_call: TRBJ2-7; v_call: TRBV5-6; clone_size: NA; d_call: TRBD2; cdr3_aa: CASSSSGEDYEQYF; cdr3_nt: TGTGCCAGCAGCTCTAGCGGAGAGGACTACGAGCAGTACTTC
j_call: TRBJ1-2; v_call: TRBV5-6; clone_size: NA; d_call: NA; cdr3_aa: CASSSADRNFNYGYTF; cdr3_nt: TGTGCCAGCAGCTCGGCGGACAGAAATTTTAACTATGGCTACACCTTC
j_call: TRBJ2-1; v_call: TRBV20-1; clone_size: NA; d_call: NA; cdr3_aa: CSAREHSGQFF; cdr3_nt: TGCAGTGCTAGAGAACACAGCGGGCAGTTCTTC
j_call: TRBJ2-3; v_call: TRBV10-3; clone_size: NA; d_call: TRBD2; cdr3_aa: CAISDLFSGTAVDTQYF; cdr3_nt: TGTGCCATCAGTGACCTTTTTAGCGGGACCGCGGTAGATACGCAGTATTTT
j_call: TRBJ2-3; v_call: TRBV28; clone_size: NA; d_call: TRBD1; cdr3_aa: CASSPTGGPSTDTQYF; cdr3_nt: TGTGCCAGCAGTCCCACAGGGGGCCCTAGCACAGATACGCAGTATTTT
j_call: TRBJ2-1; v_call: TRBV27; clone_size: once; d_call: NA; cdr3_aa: CASSLVGGEAFYYNEQFF; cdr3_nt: TGTGCCAGCAGTTTGGTCGGAGGGGAGGCTTTTTACTACAATGAGCAGTTCTTC
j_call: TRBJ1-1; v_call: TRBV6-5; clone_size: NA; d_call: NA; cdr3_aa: CASSPDSQGTEAFF; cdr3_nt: TGTGCCAGCAGTCCGGACAGTCAGGGCACTGAAGCTTTCTTT
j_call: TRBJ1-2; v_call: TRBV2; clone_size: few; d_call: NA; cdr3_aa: CASSNGGYTF; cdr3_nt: TGTGCCAGCAGTAATGGGGGCTACACCTTC
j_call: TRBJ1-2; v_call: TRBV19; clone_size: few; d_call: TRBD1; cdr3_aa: CASSLTGDYGYTF; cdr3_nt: TGTGCCAGTAGTTTGACAGGGGACTATGGCTACACCTTC
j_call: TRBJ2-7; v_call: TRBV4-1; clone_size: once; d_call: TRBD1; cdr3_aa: CASSQGSGQGSYEQYF; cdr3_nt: TGCGCCAGCAGCCAAGGGTCGGGACAGGGGTCCTACGAGCAGTACTTC
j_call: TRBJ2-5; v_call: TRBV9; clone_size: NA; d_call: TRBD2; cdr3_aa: CASSEGGLETQYF; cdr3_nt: TGTGCCAGCAGCGAGGGAGGGTTAGAGACCCAGTACTTC